The 25 T cell receptor beta chains in this list originate from one sample, sequenced in a study of Ad26.COV2.S vaccination and SARS-CoV-2 variants. Treatment indicated: roughly 20 received Ad26.COV2.S at low or high dose, single or two shots; five or six received placebo; per-sample allocation not given. Sampling happened 63 days after the first vaccine or placebo injection. The table came from immunoSEQ multiplex PCR; TCRdb's copy has only in-frame clones and leaves some out. This table holds roughly 500,000 clones, approximately 89% found once. The sample consisted of peripheral blood, taken in a trial of Ad26.COV2.S vaccine versus placebo. Receptors originate from a person between 18 and 65 years old who received the Ad26.COV2.S COVID-19 vaccine or a placebo.

This chain connects TRBV25-1 to TRBJ2-3; the D gene could be TRBD1 or TRBD2 (5 bases each). V was pared by 9 bases and J by 3 bases, with 16 bases between. This CDR3 is 14 amino acids long. The germline gives CDR1 MGHDK, CDR2 SYGVNS. The CDR3 DNA reads as TGTGCCAGTACCCCGCTAGGGGAGACAGATACGCAGTATTTT. Its protein is CASTPLGETDTQYF.

This clone is a singleton in its sample. The J gene is TRBJ2-7, the V gene TRBV7-2; 11 nucleotides line up with TRBD2. The CDR3 runs 15 residues. The germline CDR1 and CDR2 sequences are SGHTA and FQGNSA. J was trimmed by 2 bases and V by 4 bases; bases with no gene match: 4. CDR3 residues: CASSWGLAVTYEQYF. The DNA for the CDR3 is TGTGCCAGCAGCTGGGGACTAGCGGTTACCTACGAGCAGTACTTC.

This clone was seen only a few times. The chain joins TRBV28 to TRBJ2-5, with D unclear. V lost 3 bases to trimming and J lost 5 bases, with 10 bases between them. The CDR3 extends over 13 amino acids. In germline, CDR1 is MDHEN, CDR2 SYDVKM. CDR3 sequence: CASSFLAAETQYF. Here the CDR3 DNA reads TGTGCCAGCAGTTTTTTGGCGGCGGAGACCCAGTACTTC.

The chain couples TRBV7-3 to TRBJ2-5; D is perhaps TRBD1 or TRBD2 (6 bases each). Looked up from germline, CDR1 is SGHTA and CDR2 is FQGTGA. The CDR3 consists of 15 residues. V lost 5 bases to trimming and J lost 2 bases, with 15 bases between them. In DNA, the CDR3 is TGTGCCAGCAGCGTTAACGGGGGCGAACAAGAGACCCAGTACTTC. Translated, it gives CASSVNGGEQETQYF.

The genes are TRBV14 and TRBJ1-1; D gene uncertain. Per the germline V gene, CDR1 is SGHDN and CDR2 is FVKESK. The germline V and J ends were trimmed by 5 bases and 8 bases, with 15 bases remaining between them. This CDR3 is 13 amino acids long. DNA for the CDR3: TGTGCCAGCAGCGTGAACATGGTAGGCGAAGCTTTCTTT. Translated: CASSVNMVGEAFF.

The genes are TRBV15 and TRBJ1-1; D is unclear. With 6 bases removed from V and 1 base from J, the gap between germline ends came to 3 bases. Germline CDR1 is LNHNV and CDR2 is YYDKDF (reference sequence). This CDR3 is built from 11 residues. As DNA, the CDR3 is TGTGCCACCAGGAGGAACACTGAAGCTTTCTTT. Translating gives CATRRNTEAFF.

V is TRBV19 and J is TRBJ1-6; D is unclear. CDR1 is LNHDA and CDR2 is SQIVND in the germline V gene (reference sequence). The V and J ends lost 5 bases and 8 bases respectively, with 16 bases between them. The CDR3 length is 15 residues. Here the CDR3 DNA reads TGTGCCAGTAGTCTAACGTCGACGGGAGATTCACCCCTCCACTTT. Encoded protein: CASSLTSTGDSPLHF.

The V call is TRBV19, the J call TRBJ2-1; D possibly corresponds to TRBD1 (5 bases). Trimming pared 3 bases from V and 8 bases from J, leaving 14 bases between. The V gene's germline CDR1 is LNHDA and CDR2 SQIVND (reference sequence). This CDR3 is 14 amino acids long. The CDR3 DNA reads as TGTGCCAGTAGTATTTTAAGACAGACCGATGAGCAGTTCTTC. It codes for CASSILRQTDEQFF. Full variable domain (missing parts from reference TRBV19 and TRBJ2-1): DGGITQSPKYLFRKEGQNVTLSCEQNLNHDAMYWYRQDPGQGLRLIYYSQIVNDFQKGDIAEGYSVSREKKESFPLTVTSAQKNPTAFYLCASSILRQTDEQFFGPGTRLTVL.

CDR3 DNA sequence: TGTGCCAGCAGCTTAGCGGCGGAAAAACTGTTTTTT. It codes for CASSLAAEKLFF. V is TRBV7-9 and J is TRBJ1-4; D ambiguous. Germline V lookup: CDR1 SEHNR, CDR2 FQNEAQ (reference sequence). Deletions cut 0 bases from V and 8 bases from J, with 4 bases between. The CDR3 spans 12 residues.

The chain combines TRBV7-2 with TRBJ1-5; no definite D call. V was clipped by 1 base and J by 7 bases, with 8 bases between them. The CDR3 is 13 amino acids. Germline V CDR1 and CDR2: SGHTA, FQGNSA. CDR3 amino acids: CASSLERRQPQHF. The CDR3 DNA reads TGTGCCAGCAGCTTAGAACGAAGACAGCCCCAGCATTTT. Combining the CDR3 with reference TRBV7-2 and TRBJ1-5 gives the whole variable domain GAGVSQSPSNKVTEKGKDVELRCDPISGHTALYWYRQSLGQGLEFLIYFQGNSAPDKSGLPSDRFSAERTGGSVSTLTIQRTQQEDSAVYLCASSLERRQPQHFGDGTRLSIL.

The chain recombines TRBV6-5 with TRBJ2-2; unclear D gene. Trimming removed 2 bases from V and 0 bases from J, with 7 bases in between. CDR1 and CDR2 (germline): MNHEY, SVGAGI. The CDR3 sequence is 15 residues long. CDR3 region: CASSYAGPNTGELFF. CDR3 nucleotides: TGTGCCAGCAGTTACGCAGGCCCGAACACCGGGGAGCTGTTTTTT.

The genes are TRBV12-3 or TRBV12-4 and TRBJ2-4, with D perhaps matching TRBD1 (5 bases). The CDR3 is 13 residues long. With 2 bases removed from V and 8 bases from J, the gap between germline ends came to 10 bases. DNA of the CDR3: TGTGCCAGCAGTTTAAGGGGTGGGGACATTCAGTACTTC. Translation: CASSLRGGDIQYF.

The V call is TRBV6-2 or TRBV6-3, the J call TRBJ2-7; TRBD1 aligns across 9 bases. V shed 6 bases and J 0 bases; nucleotides not matched to a gene: 9. Germline V gene sequence: CDR1 MNHEY, CDR2 SVGEGT. The CDR3 extends over 16 amino acids. The CDR3 bases are TGTGCCAGCAGCCCGGGACAGGGAAGGGGCTCCTACGAGCAGTACGTC. Its translation: CASSPGQGRGSYEQYV.

The V gene is TRBV10-3, the J gene TRBJ2-2; D not certain. The length of the CDR3 is 16 residues. Germline lookup yields CDR1 ENHRY and CDR2 SYGVKD. Trimming stripped 7 bases from V and 3 bases from J, with 18 bases between. CDR3 DNA: TGTGCCATCAAGCGAACCCGGGCCGAATACACCGGGGAGCTGTTTTTT. Residues: CAIKRTRAEYTGELFF.

This clone was picked up a small number of times. The chain joins TRBV5-6 to TRBJ2-7; D possibly corresponds to TRBD1 (5 bases). Germline CDR1 is SGHDT and CDR2 is YYEEEE. V shed 0 bases and J shed 5 bases, with 15 bases lying between them. The CDR3 totals 15 residues. CDR3 DNA: TGTGCCAGCAGCTTGGGAGCAGGGCGGCTGAACGAGCAGTACTTC. Translated: CASSLGAGRLNEQYF.

The chain couples TRBV3-1 (or the pseudogene TRBV3-2) to TRBJ2-7; D remains ambiguous. Germline V gene sequence: CDR1 LGHDT, CDR2 YNNKEL (reference sequence). V shed 4 bases and J shed 4 bases, with 5 bases lying between them. The CDR3 runs to 11 residues. CDR3 nucleotide sequence: TGTGCCAGCAGCCGAATTTACGAGCAGTACTTC. Protein sequence: CASSRIYEQYF.

This chain connects TRBV28 to TRBJ1-1; D uncertain. With 0 bases removed from V and 1 base from J, the gap between germline ends came to 6 bases. The CDR3 runs to 14 residues. CDR1 is MDHEN, CDR2 SYDVKM, per germline. Here the CDR3 reads CASSLWAGNTEAFF. The CDR3 DNA is TGTGCCAGCAGTTTATGGGCAGGGAACACTGAAGCTTTCTTT.

This chain joins TRBV10-3 and TRBJ2-5; D not certain. The CDR3 covers 15 residues. V was trimmed by 1 base and J by 0 bases, leaving 9 bases between them. Looked up from germline, CDR1 is ENHRY and CDR2 is SYGVKD. This CDR3 is CAISEWADHQETQYF. The CDR3 DNA follows: TGTGCCATCAGTGAGTGGGCAGACCACCAAGAGACCCAGTACTTC.

The chain joins TRBV7-3 to TRBJ2-1; D is perhaps TRBD2 (5 bases). This CDR3 contains 15 residues. Trimming removed 4 bases at V and 2 bases at J, with 12 bases between. In germline, CDR1 is SGHTA, CDR2 FQGTGA. CDR3 in amino acids: CASSSHGDTYNEQFF. CDR3 coding DNA: TGTGCCAGCAGCTCTCACGGGGATACCTACAATGAGCAGTTCTTC.

This chain uses TRBV6-2 or TRBV6-3 with TRBJ1-2; 8 positions match TRBD1. Germline-derived CDR1 and CDR2 are MNHEY and SVGEGT. This CDR3 region has 14 residues. J was trimmed by 5 bases and V by 5 bases; bases with no gene match: 7. CDR3 in amino acids: CASSRTGLSYGYTF. CDR3 coding DNA: TGTGCCAGCAGTCGGACAGGGCTCAGTTATGGCTACACCTTC.

This chain uses TRBV7-2 with TRBJ2-1, with 8 bases fitting TRBD2. Trimming at V came to 6 bases and at J to 7 bases, leaving 11 bases not matched to a gene. The CDR3 is 15 residues long. Germline V gene sequence: CDR1 SGHTA, CDR2 FQGNSA. CDR3 amino acids: CASRPAPAGGNEQFF. The CDR3 DNA sequence: TGTGCCAGCAGACCCGCCCCGGCGGGGGGTAATGAGCAGTTCTTC. The full variable domain, with the rest looked up from reference TRBV7-2 and TRBJ2-1, is GAGVSQSPSNKVTEKGKDVELRCDPISGHTALYWYRQSLGQGLEFLIYFQGNSAPDKSGLPSDRFSAERTGGSVSTLTIQRTQQEDSAVYLCASRPAPAGGNEQFFGPGTRLTVL.

The J gene is TRBJ1-4, the V gene TRBV5-1, with TRBD1 matching over 8 bases. V shed 2 bases and J 0 bases; nucleotides not matched to a gene: 6. This CDR3 comprises 17 residues. In germline, CDR1 is SGHRS, CDR2 YFSETQ. The CDR3 here is CASSLQGGYATNEKLFF. The CDR3 DNA reads as TGCGCCAGCAGCTTACAGGGGGGTTATGCAACTAATGAAAAACTGTTTTTT.

The J gene is TRBJ2-2, the V gene TRBV19, with 8 bases fitting TRBD1. CDR1 LNHDA and CDR2 SQIVND come from the germline V gene (reference sequence). The length of the CDR3 is 16 residues. V was pared by 6 bases and J by 2 bases, with 8 bases of the junction left unmatched. The CDR3 loop is CASRSPGTGNTGELFF. The CDR3 DNA is TGTGCCAGTAGGTCGCCCGGGACAGGAAACACCGGGGAGCTGTTTTTT.

Only one count was recorded for this clone. The chain carries TRBV5-1 and TRBJ2-7; D is undetermined. Germline CDR1 reads SGHRS; CDR2 reads YFSETQ. CDR3 length: 15 amino acids. V lost 0 bases and J 4 bases, leaving 14 bases between the germline ends. The CDR3 sequence is CASSLAPAGPYEQYF. CDR3 DNA: TGCGCCAGCAGCTTGGCCCCGGCAGGCCCTTACGAGCAGTACTTC.

The chain employs TRBV28 and TRBJ1-2, with a tentative D call TRBD1 (6 bases). Trimming stripped 6 bases from V and 1 base from J, with 12 bases between. Germline lookup yields CDR1 MDHEN and CDR2 SYDVKM. The length of the CDR3 is 14 residues. DNA of the CDR3: TGTGCCAGCAGCCCCCAGGGGATTAACTATGGCTACACCTTC. This sequence encodes CASSPQGINYGYTF.